Listed here are 21 T cell receptor beta chains from one sample, sequenced in a study of blood T cell repertoires in COVID-19 (dated by TCRdb to 2020 to 2021). To prepare the library, the immunoSEQ multiplex PCR assay was applied. Sourced from immuneACCESS, this table was stored by TCRdb with only in-frame sequences that have V and J called. A share of the clones is absent; for the studies checked, an unresolved V gene accounts for under half, and the remainder has no known explanation. The sample data list some 83,000 clones, and approximately 88% of these were observed just once. The ten biggest clones cover around 0.47% of the sample. The sequenced sample was peripheral blood. These receptors came from a man between 60 and 70 years old with acute or convalescent COVID-19.

This clone was recorded only once. The chain links TRBV7-9 to TRBJ1-2; D possibly corresponds to TRBD1 (6 bases). This CDR3 comprises 12 residues. V was cut by 1 base and J by 6 bases, with 6 bases left in between. Germline-derived CDR1 and CDR2 are SEHNR and FQNEAQ (reference sequence). The CDR3: CASSLEGDGYTF. The CDR3 DNA reads TGTGCCAGCAGCTTAGAGGGGGATGGCTACACCTTC.

This sequence joins TRBV5-1 and TRBJ2-5; D is unresolved. V shed 0 bases and J shed 0 bases, with 6 bases lying between them. This CDR3 has 14 amino acids. Germline CDR1 SGHRS, CDR2 YFSETQ. The chain's CDR3 is CASSLAQYQETQYF. Written as DNA, the CDR3 is TGCGCCAGCAGCTTGGCCCAGTACCAAGAGACCCAGTACTTC. The full variable domain, rest sourced from reference TRBV5-1 and TRBJ2-5, is KAGVTQTPRYLIKTRGQQVTLSCSPISGHRSVSWYQQTPGQGLQFLFEYFSETQRNKGNFPGRFSGRQFSNSRSEMNVSTLELGDSALYLCASSLAQYQETQYFGPGTRLLVL.

This chain uses TRBV24-1 with TRBJ2-1; 10 positions match TRBD2. V was clipped by 3 bases and J by 1 base; unmatched bases: 17. The germline V gene encodes CDR1 KGHDR and CDR2 SFDVKD. CDR3 length equals 21 residues. Here the CDR3 DNA reads TGTGCCACCAGTGATGAGGCTAGCGGGGGACCCGTCACGTTATCCTACAATGAGCAGTTCTTC. Translating it yields CATSDEASGGPVTLSYNEQFF.

This rearrangement joins TRBV19 to TRBJ2-1, with 7 positions matching TRBD1. The CDR3 has 16 residues. V dropped 6 bases and J dropped 10; count of bases not matched to a gene: 18. Germline V gives CDR1 LNHDA, CDR2 SQIVND (reference sequence). The CDR3 DNA reads TGTGCCAGTAGAAAAAACGGACAGGCCAACGCTGGGGAGCAGTTCTTC. Its protein is CASRKNGQANAGEQFF.

The rearrangement links TRBV5-1 to TRBJ2-6; the match to TRBD1 covers 8 bases. The V gene's germline CDR1 is SGHRS and CDR2 YFSETQ. This CDR3 spans 19 amino acids. V dropped 4 bases and J dropped 4; count of bases not matched to a gene: 16. In DNA form, the CDR3 reads TGCGCCAGCAGCCTATCATTACAGGGGGGAGTTTCAGGGGCCAACGTCCTGACTTTC. Protein sequence: CASSLSLQGGVSGANVLTF.

V usage is TRBV5-1 and J usage is TRBJ1-5; 10 nucleotides agree with TRBD1. In germline, CDR1 is SGHRS, CDR2 YFSETQ. The CDR3 extends over 17 amino acids. V was pared by 0 bases and J by 5 bases, with 8 bases of the junction left unmatched. CDR3 nucleotides: TGCGCCAGCAGCTTGGCCGAGAAGGACAGGGGGGATCAGCCCCAGCATTTT. Translating gives CASSLAEKDRGDQPQHF.

About this clone: A much larger clone lies one base from this, so it may be a read error. The V gene is TRBV6-4, the J gene TRBJ1-2; D gene ambiguous. Trimming removed 4 bases at V and 4 bases at J, with 4 bases between. The CDR3 is 11 amino acids. Germline V gives CDR1 MRHNA, CDR2 SNTAGT. CDR3 DNA: TGTGCCAGCAGTGCCGGCTATGGCTACACCTTC. Translating gives CASSAGYGYTF.

The V gene is TRBV5-5, the J gene TRBJ1-5; TRBD1 is a possible D gene (5 bases). V was cut by 0 bases and J by 6 bases, with 22 bases left in between. Germline CDR1 reads SGHKS; CDR2 reads YYEKEE (reference sequence). This CDR3 is built from 18 residues. The CDR3 DNA sequence: TGTGCCAGCAGCTTGGGACGTTGGGGCAGGGTGAGCTCTCAGCCCCAGCATTTT. Translated, it gives CASSLGRWGRVSSQPQHF.

The gene calls are TRBV5-1 and TRBJ1-1; TRBD1 agrees at 9 bases. Per the germline V gene, CDR1 is SGHRS and CDR2 is YFSETQ. The junction had 13 bases not matched to a gene; V was cut back by 3 bases and J by 13 bases. The CDR3 is made up of 14 amino acids. CDR3 protein: CASSSSTGGSHLFF. In nucleotides, the CDR3 is TGCGCCAGCAGCTCTTCCACAGGGGGCTCCCACCTTTTCTTT.

The V gene is TRBV3-1 (or the pseudogene TRBV3-2), the J gene TRBJ2-6; D gene ambiguous. The CDR3 has 16 amino acids. V lost 0 bases to trimming and J lost 2 bases, with 8 bases between them. The V gene's germline CDR1 is LGHDT and CDR2 YNNKEL (reference sequence). The CDR3 reads CASSQDLTPGANVLTF. The CDR3 DNA reads TGTGCCAGCAGCCAAGATTTGACACCTGGGGCCAACGTCCTGACTTTC.

The chain carries TRBV15 and TRBJ1-5, with a weak D call TRBD1 (5 bases). Germline loops: CDR1 LNHNV, CDR2 YYDKDF (reference sequence). The CDR3 has 14 amino acids. Deletions cut 0 bases from V and 7 bases from J, with 10 bases between. The CDR3 nucleotides read TGTGCCACCAGCAGAGAGCGGCAGGGACAGCCCCAGCATTTT. Protein: CATSRERQGQPQHF. The full variable domain, its missing parts supplied by reference TRBV15 and TRBJ1-5, is DAMVIQNPRYQVTQFGKPVTLSCSQTLNHNVMYWYQQKSSQAPKLLFHYYDKDFNNEADTPDNFQSRRPNTSFCFLDIRSPGLGDTAMYLCATSRERQGQPQHFGDGTRLSIL.

DNA of the CDR3: TGTGCCAGCAGCTTAGCACGGGGGGTAGCCACAGATACGCAGTATTTT. The encoded protein is CASSLARGVATDTQYF. The chain carries TRBV7-9 and TRBJ2-3; TRBD2 aligns across 7 bases. The V segment lost 0 bases and the J segment 2 bases; nucleotides outside the gene matches: 5. The CDR3 is 16 residues long. CDR1 and CDR2 from the germline V gene are SEHNR and FQNEAQ (reference sequence).

J is TRBJ1-5 and V is TRBV6-5, with D possibly matching TRBD1 (6 bases). Per the germline V gene, CDR1 is MNHEY and CDR2 is SVGAGI. V was pared by 1 base and J by 7 bases, with 8 bases between. The CDR3 is made up of 13 amino acids. CDR3 loop: CASSYLDRQPQHF. CDR3 bases: TGTGCCAGCAGTTACTTGGACAGACAGCCCCAGCATTTT.

CDR3 residues: CASSDWRVDEKLFF. The CDR3 DNA reads TGTGCCAGCAGTGATTGGCGGGTGGATGAAAAACTGTTTTTT. The chain links TRBV2 to TRBJ1-4; D call uncertain. The CDR3 runs 14 residues. Germline loops: CDR1 SNHLY, CDR2 FYNNEI. The ends were cut back, 3 bases at V and 6 bases at J, with 11 bases in the middle. Looking up the rest from reference TRBV2 and TRBJ1-4 gives the full variable domain: EPEVTQTPSHQVTQMGQEVILRCVPISNHLYFYWYRQILGQKVEFLVSFYNNEISEKSEIFDDQFSVERPDGSNFTLKIRSTKLEDSAMYFCASSDWRVDEKLFFGSGTQLSVL.

This clone was recorded only once. V is TRBV19 and J is TRBJ2-3; 7 bases match TRBD1. CDR1 is LNHDA, CDR2 SQIVND, per germline (reference sequence). The V segment lost 2 bases and the J segment 3 bases; nucleotides outside the gene matches: 2. The CDR3 spans 14 residues. CDR3 nucleotide sequence: TGTGCCAGTAGTATAACAGGGGCGACAGATACGCAGTATTTT. Translation: CASSITGATDTQYF.

This clone has just one count. V gene TRBV13 combines with J gene TRBJ1-1; the D gene is possibly TRBD1 (5 bases). The CDR3 has 15 residues. Germline CDR1 PRHDT, CDR2 FYEKMQ (reference sequence). Trimming took off 4 bases at V and 1 base at J, with 13 bases between the two ends. The CDR3: CASSSPPQGNTEAFF. CDR3 DNA sequence: TGTGCCAGCAGCTCCCCACCTCAGGGGAACACTGAAGCTTTCTTT. Full variable domain (rest looked up from reference TRBV13 and TRBJ1-1): AAGVIQSPRHLIKEKRETATLKCYPIPRHDTVYWYQQGPGQDPQFLISFYEKMQSDKGSIPDRFSAQQFSDYHSELNMSSLELGDSALYFCASSSPPQGNTEAFFGQGTRLTVV.

J is TRBJ2-3 and V is TRBV19, with 9 bases that match TRBD2. Germline loops: CDR1 LNHDA, CDR2 SQIVND (reference sequence). CDR3 length equals 15 residues. The ends lost 5 bases at V and 4 bases at J; junction bases unmatched: 7. CDR3 nucleotide sequence: TGTGCCAGTAGTGGGGGCGGGAGGGCCGCAGATACGCAGTATTTT. Its translation is CASSGGGRAADTQYF.

The J gene is TRBJ2-4, the V gene TRBV3-1 (or the pseudogene TRBV3-2); 9 positions match TRBD2. Germline CDR1 is LGHDT and CDR2 is YNNKEL (reference sequence). Germline trimming cut 2 bases from V and 1 base from J; bases unmatched to any gene: 12. The CDR3 is 19 amino acids. CDR3 region: CASSQLFGGGATAKNIQYF. In DNA, the CDR3 is TGTGCCAGCAGCCAATTATTTGGCGGGGGGGCTACGGCCAAAAACATTCAGTACTTC.

This clone was seen only once. CDR3 bases: TGTGCCAGCAGTACAGGGGCGGCCTACGAGCAGTACTTC. It encodes CASSTGAAYEQYF. The chain links TRBV6-6 to TRBJ2-7; 7 nucleotides match TRBD1. Per the germline V gene, CDR1 is MNHNY and CDR2 is SVGAGI (reference sequence). V lost 5 bases to trimming and J lost 2 bases; unmatched junction nucleotides: 3. The CDR3 contains 13 residues.

This clone was observed once. The rearrangement uses TRBV4-2 and TRBJ2-3; 7 bases agree with TRBD1. Trimming took 0 bases from V and 3 from J; bases not matched to a gene: 6. The germline V gene encodes CDR1 LGHNA and CDR2 YNFKEQ. The CDR3 has 16 amino acids. The CDR3 protein is CASSQDTGDQTDTQYF. CDR3 sequence (DNA): TGTGCCAGCAGCCAAGATACAGGGGACCAAACAGATACGCAGTATTTT.

This rearrangement joins TRBV3-1 (or the pseudogene TRBV3-2) to TRBJ1-3; the D gene is possibly TRBD1 (6 bases). Trimming removed 0 bases from V and 6 bases from J, with 15 bases in between. Germline V gives CDR1 LGHDT, CDR2 YNNKEL (reference sequence). The CDR3 sequence is 16 residues long. The CDR3 nucleotides read TGTGCCAGCAGCCAAGATCGGAGGGGGGGTACAAACACCATATATTTT. Amino acids: CASSQDRRGGTNTIYF.